The next 8 T cell receptor beta chains were all read from a single sample in a study of tumor-infiltrating lymphocytes in primary liver carcinoma. The study co-extracted DNA and RNA from around 20-30 mg of unsorted bulk tissue. The template, about 540 ng total RNA, yielded TCR beta cDNA made with a constant-region primer. It was through three nested multiplex PCR rounds of slightly modified ARM-PCR that TCR beta libraries arose. Each of the first two PCR rounds ran about 9 cycles with TRBV1-TRBV30 forward and C-beta reverse primers. One entry per CDR3 protein results from TCRdb running MiXCR on the multiplex PCR reads. The table shows 150,000 to 200,000 distinct CDR3 sequences, with roughly 80% occurring only once. What was sequenced was tumor tissue from primary liver carcinoma. The receptors come from a middle-aged man with primary liver carcinoma and hepatitis B virus infection.

V is TRBV4-2 and J is TRBJ1-4, with TRBD1 identical over 7 bases. Trimming took 10 bases from V and 4 from J; bases not matched to a gene: 15. Germline-derived CDR1 and CDR2 are LGHNA and YNFKEQ. This CDR3 contains 16 residues. DNA for the CDR3: TGTGCCAACTGCCAGGGACAGCCTTCGAATAATGAAAAACTGTTTTTT. Translating gives CANCQGQPSNNEKLFF.

Worth noting for this clonotype: Just one base apart from a much larger clone, this may be a read error. CDR3 nucleotide sequence: TGCAGCGTAAGGGACTTACCTGTCTGGGAGCAGTACTTC. It is translated as CSVRDLPVWEQYF. The chain carries TRBV29-1 and TRBJ2-7, with D maybe TRBD2 (6 bases). Germline-derived CDR1 and CDR2 are SQVTM and ANQGSEA. The CDR3 is made up of 13 amino acids. V was trimmed by 6 bases and J by 7 bases, leaving 19 bases between them.

About this clonotype: The junction departs from germline at one end; a sequencing error may be responsible. V is TRBV11-2 and J is TRBJ2-2; D is perhaps TRBD1 or TRBD2 (5 bases each). CDR1 and CDR2 (germline): SGHAT, FQNNGV. This CDR3 spans 14 amino acids. The CDR3 nucleotides are TGTGCCAGCAGCACAGCCTCGGACACCGGGGAGCTCTTATTT. This codes for CASSTASDTGELLF.

The table lists this clonotype with a count of one. An end of the junction differs from the germline gene, which may be a read error. This chain's CDR3 is CASSYSSGNYSYTF. The CDR3 DNA is TGTGCCAGCAGTTACTCCTCGGGCAACTATAGCTACACCTTC. The genes are TRBV6-2 or TRBV6-3 and TRBJ1-2; D call uncertain. This CDR3 spans 14 amino acids. Germline V gene lookup returns CDR1 MNHEY and CDR2 SVGEGT.

About this clonotype: The junction shows a germline mismatch at one end, possibly a read error. The gene calls are TRBV12-3 or TRBV12-4 and TRBJ1-2; 11 bases align to TRBD1. The CDR3 sequence is 14 residues long. This chain's CDR3 is CANSRTGGYDGYTF. CDR3 nucleotides: TGTGCCAACTCACGGACAGGGGGCTATGATGGTTACACTTTC.

This rearrangement joins TRBV4-3 to TRBJ2-7, with D tentatively TRBD1 or TRBD2 (5 bases each). This CDR3 contains 14 residues. V dropped 2 bases and J dropped 4 bases, with 12 bases sitting between them. Germline CDR1 reads LGHNA; CDR2 reads YSLEER. DNA of the CDR3: TGCGCCAGCAGCCAAAGTGAGGGGTCATACGAGCAGTACTTC. It codes for CASSQSEGSYEQYF.

This clonotype has only one observation. One end of the junction does not line up with germline, which may come from a read error. The chain has TRBV19 and TRBJ1-6; TRBD1 might be the D (6 bases). The CDR3 runs to 14 residues. Germline lookup yields CDR1 LNHDA and CDR2 SQIVND (reference sequence). CDR3 DNA: TGTGCCTCGGGCGGGGACATGGATAATTCAACCCTCCACTTT. It specifies CASGGDMDNSTLHF.

This chain joins TRBV4-2 and TRBJ2-3, with TRBD2 identical over 10 bases. The CDR3 totals 18 residues. Germline trimming cut 1 base from V and 9 bases from J; bases unmatched to any gene: 16. Germline CDR1 reads LGHNA; CDR2 reads YNFKEQ. The chain's CDR3 is CASSQVEGGSGGTATQYF. CDR3 nucleotides: TGTGCCAGCAGCCAAGTTGAGGGTGGTAGCGGGGGGACAGCAACGCAGTATTTT.